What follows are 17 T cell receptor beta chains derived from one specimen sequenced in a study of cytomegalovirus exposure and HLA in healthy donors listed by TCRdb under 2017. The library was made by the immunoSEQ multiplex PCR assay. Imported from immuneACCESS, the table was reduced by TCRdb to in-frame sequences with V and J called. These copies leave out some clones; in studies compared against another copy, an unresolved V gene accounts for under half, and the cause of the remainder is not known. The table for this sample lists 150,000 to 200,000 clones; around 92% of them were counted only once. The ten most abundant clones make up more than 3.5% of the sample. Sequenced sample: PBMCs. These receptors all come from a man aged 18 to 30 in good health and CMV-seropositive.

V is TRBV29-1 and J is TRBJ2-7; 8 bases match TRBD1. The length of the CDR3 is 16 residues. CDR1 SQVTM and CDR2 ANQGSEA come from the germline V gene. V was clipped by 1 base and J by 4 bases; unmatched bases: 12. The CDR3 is CSVEADRTGREYEQYF. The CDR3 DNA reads TGCAGCGTTGAAGCGGATAGGACAGGGAGAGAGTACGAGCAGTACTTC.

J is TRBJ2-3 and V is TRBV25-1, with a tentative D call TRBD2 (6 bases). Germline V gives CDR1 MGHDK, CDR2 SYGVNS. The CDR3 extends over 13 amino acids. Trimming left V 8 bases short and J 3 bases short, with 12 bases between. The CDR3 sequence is CASSEGLTDTQYF. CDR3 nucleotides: TGTGCCAGCTCGGAGGGCTTAACAGATACGCAGTATTTT. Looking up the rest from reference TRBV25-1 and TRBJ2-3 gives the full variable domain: EADIYQTPRYLVIGTGKKITLECSQTMGHDKMYWYQQDPGMELHLIHYSYGVNSTEKGDLSSESTVSRIRTEHFPLTLESARPSHTSQYLCASSEGLTDTQYFGPGTRLTVL.

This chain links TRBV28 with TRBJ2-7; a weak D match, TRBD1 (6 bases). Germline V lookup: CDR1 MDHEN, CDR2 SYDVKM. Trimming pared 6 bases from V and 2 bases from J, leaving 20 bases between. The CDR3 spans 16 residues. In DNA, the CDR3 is TGTGCCAGCAGCCCAATCACAGGGCCAGGGGCCTACGAGCAGTACTTC. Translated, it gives CASSPITGPGAYEQYF. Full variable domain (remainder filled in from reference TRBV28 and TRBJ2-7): DVKVTQSSRYLVKRTGEKVFLECVQDMDHENMFWYRQDPGLGLRLIYFSYDVKMKEKGDIPEGYSVSREKKERFSLILESASTNQTSMYLCASSPITGPGAYEQYFGPGTRLTVT.

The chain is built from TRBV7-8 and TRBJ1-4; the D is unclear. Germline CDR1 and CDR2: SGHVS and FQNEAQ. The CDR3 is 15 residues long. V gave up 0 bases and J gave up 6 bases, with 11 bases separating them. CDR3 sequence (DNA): TGTGCCAGCAGCTTAGCGAGAGGGAGGGATGAAAAACTGTTTTTT. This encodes CASSLARGRDEKLFF.

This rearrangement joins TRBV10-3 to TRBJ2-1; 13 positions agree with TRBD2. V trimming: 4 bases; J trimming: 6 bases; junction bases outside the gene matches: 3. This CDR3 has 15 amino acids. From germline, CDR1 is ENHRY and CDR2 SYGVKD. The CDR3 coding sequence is TGTGCCATCAGTGCCGGACTAGCGGGAGCCAATGAGCAGTTCTTC. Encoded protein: CAISAGLAGANEQFF.

CDR3 residues: CASSDSRDTGELFF. CDR3 DNA sequence: TGTGCCAGCAGTGACTCGCGGGACACCGGGGAGCTGTTTTTT. The V gene is TRBV25-1, the J gene TRBJ2-2, with D possibly being TRBD2 (5 bases). There are 14 residues in the CDR3. Looked up from germline, CDR1 is MGHDK and CDR2 is SYGVNS. The V gene lost 3 bases and the J gene lost 3 bases, with 8 bases spanning the gap.

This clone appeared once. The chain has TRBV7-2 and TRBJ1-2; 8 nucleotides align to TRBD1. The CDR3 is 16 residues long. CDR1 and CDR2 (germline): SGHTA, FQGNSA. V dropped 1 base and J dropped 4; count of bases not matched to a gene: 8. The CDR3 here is CASSLGPTGETYGYTF. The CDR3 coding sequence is TGTGCCAGCAGCTTAGGCCCGACAGGGGAAACCTATGGCTACACCTTC.

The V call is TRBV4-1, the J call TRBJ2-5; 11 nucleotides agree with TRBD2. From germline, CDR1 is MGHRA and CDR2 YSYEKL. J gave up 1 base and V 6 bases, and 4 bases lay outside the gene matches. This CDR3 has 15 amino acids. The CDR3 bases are TGCGCCAGCAGACTAGCGGGAGCCCTCCAAGAGACCCAGTACTTC. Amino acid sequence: CASRLAGALQETQYF.

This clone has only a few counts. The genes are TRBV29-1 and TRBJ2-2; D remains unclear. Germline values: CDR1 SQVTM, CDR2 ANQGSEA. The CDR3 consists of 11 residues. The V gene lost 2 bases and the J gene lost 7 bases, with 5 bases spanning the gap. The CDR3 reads CSVEYRGELFF. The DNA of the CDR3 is TGCAGCGTTGAATATCGCGGGGAGCTGTTTTTT.

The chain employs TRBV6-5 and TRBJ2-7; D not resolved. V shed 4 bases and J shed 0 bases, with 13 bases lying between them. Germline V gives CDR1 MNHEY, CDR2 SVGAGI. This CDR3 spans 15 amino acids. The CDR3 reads CASSSPTGYSYEQYF. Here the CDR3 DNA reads TGTGCCAGCAGTTCGCCGACTGGGTACTCCTACGAGCAGTACTTC.

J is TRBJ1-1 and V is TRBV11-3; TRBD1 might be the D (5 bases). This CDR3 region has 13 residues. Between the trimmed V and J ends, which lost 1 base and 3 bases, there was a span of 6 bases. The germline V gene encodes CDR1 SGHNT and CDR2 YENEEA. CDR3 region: CASSLGGDTEAFF. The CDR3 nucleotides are TGTGCCAGCAGCTTAGGGGGGGACACTGAAGCTTTCTTT.

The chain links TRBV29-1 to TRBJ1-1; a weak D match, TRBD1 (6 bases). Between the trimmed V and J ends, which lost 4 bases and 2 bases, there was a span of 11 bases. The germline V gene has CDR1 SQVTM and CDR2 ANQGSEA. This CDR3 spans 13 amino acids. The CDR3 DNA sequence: TGCAGCGTTGGATACAGGGTTAACACTGAAGCTTTCTTT. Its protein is CSVGYRVNTEAFF.

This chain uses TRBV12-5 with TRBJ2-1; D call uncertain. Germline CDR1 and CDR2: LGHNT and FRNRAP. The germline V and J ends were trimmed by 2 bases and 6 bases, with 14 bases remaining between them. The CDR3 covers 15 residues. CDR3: CASGLFFVVSNEQFF. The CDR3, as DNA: TGTGCTAGTGGTTTGTTCTTCGTAGTTTCCAATGAGCAGTTCTTC.

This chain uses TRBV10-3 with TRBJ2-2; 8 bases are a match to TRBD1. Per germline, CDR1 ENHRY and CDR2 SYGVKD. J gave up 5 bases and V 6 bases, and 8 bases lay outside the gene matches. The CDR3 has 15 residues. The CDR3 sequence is CAISLSTGETGELFF. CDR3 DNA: TGTGCCATCAGCCTTTCGACAGGGGAAACCGGGGAGCTGTTTTTT.

The CDR3 sequence: CASSLAGTSSHNEQFF. Written as DNA, the CDR3 is TGTGCCAGCAGCTTAGCGGGGACTAGTAGTCACAATGAGCAGTTCTTC. The chain couples TRBV7-9 to TRBJ2-1; 8 bases align to TRBD2. Looked up from germline, CDR1 is SEHNR and CDR2 is FQNEAQ (reference sequence). With 0 bases clipped from V and 5 bases from J, the junction kept 6 bases outside the gene matches. This CDR3 has 16 amino acids.

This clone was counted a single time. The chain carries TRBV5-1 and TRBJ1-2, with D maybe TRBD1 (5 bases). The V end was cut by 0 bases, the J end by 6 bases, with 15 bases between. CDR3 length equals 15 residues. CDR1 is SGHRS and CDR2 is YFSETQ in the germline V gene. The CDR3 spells CASSLDTGTYNGYTF. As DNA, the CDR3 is TGCGCCAGCAGCTTGGATACAGGTACCTATAATGGCTACACCTTC.

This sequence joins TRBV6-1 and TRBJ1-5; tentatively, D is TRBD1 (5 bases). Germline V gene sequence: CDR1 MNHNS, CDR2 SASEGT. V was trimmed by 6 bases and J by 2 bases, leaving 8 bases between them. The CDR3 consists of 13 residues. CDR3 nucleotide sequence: TGTGCCAGCAGACAGGACGGCAATCAGCCCCAGCATTTT. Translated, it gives CASRQDGNQPQHF.